This entry lists 2 T cell receptor beta chains sequenced from one sample in a study of T cell changes during pregnancy in multiple sclerosis. Some clones are missing from TCRdb's copy, which holds only in-frame ones; the method was immunoSEQ multiplex PCR. The sample has tens of thousands of clones, 80% to 95% seen once. The source was CD4+ T cells from peripheral blood mononuclear cells, collected in the third trimester of pregnancy. The source is a female donor in good health, enrolled as a control in a pregnancy study.

This sequence joins TRBV7-2 and TRBJ2-7; 7 bases match TRBD1. Germline loops: CDR1 SGHTA, CDR2 FQGNSA. This CDR3 has 15 residues. Trimming at V came to 4 bases and at J to 3 bases, leaving 9 bases not matched to a gene. The CDR3, as DNA: TGTGCCAGCAGCTCAATCCGGGACAGACACTACGAGCAGTACTTC. Amino acid sequence: CASSSIRDRHYEQYF.

The chain has TRBV30 and TRBJ1-1; 9 positions match TRBD1. CDR1 GTSNPN and CDR2 SVGIG come from the germline V gene (reference sequence). This CDR3 spans 15 amino acids. Trimming cost V 3 bases and J 1 base; bases outside gene matches: 6. CDR3 in amino acids: CAWRVQGARNTEAFF. The DNA of the CDR3 is TGTGCCTGGAGGGTACAGGGGGCGCGGAACACTGAAGCTTTCTTT.